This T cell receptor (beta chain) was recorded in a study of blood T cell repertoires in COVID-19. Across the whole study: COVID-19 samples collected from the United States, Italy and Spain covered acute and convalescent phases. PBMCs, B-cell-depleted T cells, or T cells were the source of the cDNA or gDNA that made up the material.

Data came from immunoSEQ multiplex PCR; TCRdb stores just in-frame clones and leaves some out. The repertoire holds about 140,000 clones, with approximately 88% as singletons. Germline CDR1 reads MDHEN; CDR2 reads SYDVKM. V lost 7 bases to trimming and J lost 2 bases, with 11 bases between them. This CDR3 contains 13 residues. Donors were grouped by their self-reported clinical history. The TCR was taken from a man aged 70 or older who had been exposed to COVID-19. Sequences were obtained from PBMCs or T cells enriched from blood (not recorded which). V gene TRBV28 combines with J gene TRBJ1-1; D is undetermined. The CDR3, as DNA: TGTGCCAGCATTGAGGGAGTAAACACTGAAGCTTTCTTT. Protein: CASIEGVNTEAFF.